Listed below are T cell receptor beta chains from one sample, sequenced in a study of metastatic and nonmetastatic thyroid tumors. TCRdb re-processed the PCR reads through MiXCR. The data show 20,000 or so clones, roughly 25% seen once. What was sequenced was tumor tissue. These receptors came from a female donor with papillary thyroid cancer or a benign thyroid nodule (not recorded which). Some clones in this sample may be carry-over from other donors' samples. Each CDR3 is given with its conserved first and last residue.

j_call,v_call,cdr3_aa
TRBJ2-4,TRBV28,CASRRTSGTLAKNIQYF
TRBJ1-1,TRBV28,CASSLVQKNTEAFF
TRBJ1-6,TRBV12-3/TRBV12-4,CASTRTGGFGSPLHF
TRBJ2-2,TRBV27,CASSPDRGATGELFF
TRBJ2-6,TRBV7-6,CASSLSLGRGGGANVLTF
TRBJ1-2,TRBV10-3,CAIRGQGKGNYGYTF
TRBJ1-4,TRBV7-9,CASSIAQGWANEKLFF
TRBJ2-2,TRBV27,CASRGLAITEELFF
TRBJ1-3,TRBV2,CASSEVGSGNTIYF
TRBJ2-7,TRBV18,CASLVTGDYEQYF
TRBJ1-2,TRBV20-1,CSARGGDINYGYTF
TRBJ1-3,TRBV6-1,CASSSHGNTIYF
TRBJ1-5,TRBV6-1,CASSILDSNQPQHF
TRBJ2-2,TRBV6-1,CASRAGTGTGELFF
TRBJ1-2,TRBV15,CATSPPRRQSGYTF
TRBJ2-2,TRBV7-2,CASSLTASGTGELFF
TRBJ1-1,TRBV20-1,CSARGGYEAFF
TRBJ1-2,TRBV7-8,CASILANQVGYTF
TRBJ1-6,TRBV20-1,CSALNTGSYNSPLHF
TRBJ1-1,TRBV2,CASSEMGPGATEAFF
TRBJ2-7,TRBV2,CASSDAISYEQYF
TRBJ2-7,TRBV20-1,CSAPFPGTYEQYF